This TCR beta chain was recovered during a study of memory CD4+ T cells and cytomegalovirus serostatus. The sort gate was single viable CD3+CD4+CD8-CD45RO+ cells for memory CD4+ T cells. After thawing, CD4+ T cells were positively selected. The table came from immunoSEQ multiplex PCR; TCRdb's copy has only in-frame clones and leaves some out. In the table there are about 82,000 clones, 65% to 85% of which are singletons. Overall study findings and caveats: Suggested: most of the CMV-linked TCR signature lies in CD4+ memory cells.

J gave up 6 bases and V 5 bases, and 4 bases lay outside the gene matches. Germline CDR1 and CDR2: MDHEN and SYDVKM. This CDR3 has 13 amino acids. With regard to this clone: Its antigen is not known.

The clonotype originates from an adult in good health and CMV-seronegative. Input material: memory CD4+ T cells from blood. The chain is built from TRBV28 and TRBJ2-7; 10 bases are a match to TRBD1. The CDR3 sequence is CASSPGQGTEQYF. Here the CDR3 DNA reads TGTGCCAGCAGTCCGGGACAGGGGACCGAGCAGTACTTC.